The clone carrying this T cell receptor beta chain was recorded many times. The germline gives CDR1 MNHEY, CDR2 SMNVEV (reference sequence). V was clipped by 2 bases and J by 5 bases, with 17 bases between them. This CDR3 spans 16 amino acids. The entry originates in a study of molecular identifiers for immune sequencing clone quantification. In TCRdb, the PCR reads were re-called with MiXCR into one record per CDR3 protein. The profile shows over 55,000 distinct CDR3 sequences, 17% of them singletons. Specimen: naive CD8+ T cells from blood, with Jurkat cell RNA spiked in. Subset indicated: FACS-sorted CD8+CD4-CCR7+CD45RA+ naive T cells. The receptor was derived from a human donor in good health. Some libraries in this study had Jurkat cell RNA spiked in. The V and J genes are TRBV27 and TRBJ2-3; weak D call: TRBD1 (5 bases). The CDR3 loop reads CASSLIAGLVGDTQYF. The CDR3 nucleotides are TGTGCCAGCAGTTTAATAGCAGGGTTAGTGGGAGATACGCAGTATTTT.